This TCR beta chain appears in the sequencing data of a study of shared clonotypes between healthy human individuals. Background on the study: A few men and a couple of women, aged 18 to 49, were donors. Regarding the study as a whole: Of the naive CD4 clonotypes, roughly 5% were shared across four donors.

As concerns this clone: Its antigen remains unknown.

Clones were sequenced by immunoSEQ multiplex PCR, and TCRdb holds only the in-frame ones, with some missing. The table lists about 700,000 clones, 92% of them singletons. Germline loops: CDR1 SQVTM, CDR2 ANQGSEA. Trimming cost V 7 bases and J 2 bases; bases outside gene matches: 9. This CDR3 region has 14 residues. Terminally differentiated effector memory CD45RA+ cells were left out of the naive CD8 fraction, which was CD45RO-negative and positively selected for CCR7. Each of the donors was a healthy adult who was HIV-negative and had not had a recent acute infection or vaccination. The chain has TRBV29-1 and TRBJ1-2; 8 bases agree with TRBD1. The TCR was taken from a man aged 30-40 years in good health. The sequenced material came from naive CD8+ T cells sorted from blood. CDR3: CSAETGAMNYGYTF. The CDR3 region has the DNA TGCAGCGCCGAGACAGGGGCTATGAACTATGGCTACACCTTC. Combining the CDR3 with reference TRBV29-1 and TRBJ1-2 gives the whole variable domain SAVISQKPSRDICQRGTSLTIQCQVDSQVTMMFWYRQQPGQSLTLIATANQGSEATYESGFVIDKFPISRPNLTFSTLTVSNMSPEDSSIYLCSAETGAMNYGYTFGSGTRLTVV.